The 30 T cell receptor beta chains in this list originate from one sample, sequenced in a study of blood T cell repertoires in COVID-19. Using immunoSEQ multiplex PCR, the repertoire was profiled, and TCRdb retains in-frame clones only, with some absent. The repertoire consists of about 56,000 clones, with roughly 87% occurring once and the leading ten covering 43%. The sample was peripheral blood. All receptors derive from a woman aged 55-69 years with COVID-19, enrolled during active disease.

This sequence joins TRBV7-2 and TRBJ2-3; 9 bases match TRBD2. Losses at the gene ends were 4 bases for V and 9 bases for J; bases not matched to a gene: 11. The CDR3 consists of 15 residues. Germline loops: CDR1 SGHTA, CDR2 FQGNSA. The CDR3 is CASSSSPSGIGTQYF. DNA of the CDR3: TGTGCCAGCAGCTCATCCCCTAGCGGGATAGGGACGCAGTATTTT. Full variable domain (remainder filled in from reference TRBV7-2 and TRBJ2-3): GAGVSQSPSNKVTEKGKDVELRCDPISGHTALYWYRQSLGQGLEFLIYFQGNSAPDKSGLPSDRFSAERTGGSVSTLTIQRTQQEDSAVYLCASSSSPSGIGTQYFGPGTRLTVL.

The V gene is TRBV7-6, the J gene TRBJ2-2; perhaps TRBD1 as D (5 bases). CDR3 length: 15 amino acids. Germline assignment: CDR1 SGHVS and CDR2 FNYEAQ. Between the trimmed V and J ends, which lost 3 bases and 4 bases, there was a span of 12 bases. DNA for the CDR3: TGTGCCAGCAGCTTGACGGACACTTTCACCGGGGAGCTGTTTTTT. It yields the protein CASSLTDTFTGELFF. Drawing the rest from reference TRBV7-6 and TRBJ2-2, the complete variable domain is GAGVSQSPRYKVTKRGQDVALRCDPISGHVSLYWYRQALGQGPEFLTYFNYEAQQDKSGLPNDRFSAERPEGSISTLTIQRTEQRDSAMYRCASSLTDTFTGELFFGEGSRLTVL.

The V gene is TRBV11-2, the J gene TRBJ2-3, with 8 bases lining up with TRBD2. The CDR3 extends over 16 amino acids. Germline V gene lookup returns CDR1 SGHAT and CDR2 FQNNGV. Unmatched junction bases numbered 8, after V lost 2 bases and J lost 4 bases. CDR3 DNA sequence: TGTGCCAGCAGCTTAAAGGGCGGGAGGTACGCAGATACGCAGTATTTT. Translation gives CASSLKGGRYADTQYF.

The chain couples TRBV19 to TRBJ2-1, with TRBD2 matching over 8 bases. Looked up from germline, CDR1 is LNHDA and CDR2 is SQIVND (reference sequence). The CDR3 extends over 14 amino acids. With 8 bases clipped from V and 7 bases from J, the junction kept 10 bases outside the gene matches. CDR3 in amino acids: CASFQAGERNEQFF. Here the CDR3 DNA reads TGTGCCAGTTTCCAAGCGGGAGAGAGGAATGAGCAGTTCTTC.

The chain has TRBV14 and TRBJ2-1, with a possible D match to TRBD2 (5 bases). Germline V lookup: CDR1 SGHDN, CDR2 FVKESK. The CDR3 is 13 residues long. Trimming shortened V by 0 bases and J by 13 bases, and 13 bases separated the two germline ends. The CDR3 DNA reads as TGTGCCAGCAGCCAAGATTGGTCCGGGGAACAGTTCTTC. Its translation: CASSQDWSGEQFF. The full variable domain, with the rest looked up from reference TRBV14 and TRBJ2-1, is EAGVTQFPSHSVIEKGQTVTLRCDPISGHDNLYWYRRVMGKEIKFLLHFVKESKQDESGMPNNRFLAERTGGTYSTLKVQPAELEDSGVYFCASSQDWSGEQFFGPGTRLTVL.

CDR3 loop: CASSRKQGPIPYEQYF. For the CDR3, the DNA is TGTGCCAGTAGTAGGAAACAGGGGCCAATACCATACGAGCAGTACTTC. The chain joins TRBV19 to TRBJ2-7; 7 bases match TRBD1. Trimming at V came to 4 bases and at J to 4 bases, leaving 13 bases not matched to a gene. The CDR3 extends over 16 amino acids. CDR1 is LNHDA, CDR2 SQIVND, per germline (reference sequence).

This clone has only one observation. The CDR3 loop reads CASSEMGAHNTGELFF. For the CDR3, the DNA is TGTGCCAGCTCAGAAATGGGGGCCCATAACACCGGGGAGCTGTTTTTT. The V call is TRBV18, the J call TRBJ2-2, with D possibly being TRBD1 (6 bases). The V end lost 5 bases, the J end lost 2 bases, and 15 bases lay between the germline ends. CDR3 length: 16 residues. Germline V gene sequence: CDR1 KGHSH, CDR2 LQKENI.

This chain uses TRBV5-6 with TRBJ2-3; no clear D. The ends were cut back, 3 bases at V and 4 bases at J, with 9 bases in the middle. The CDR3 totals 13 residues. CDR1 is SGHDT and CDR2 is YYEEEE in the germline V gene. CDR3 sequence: CASSYTNADTQYF. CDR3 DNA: TGTGCCAGCAGCTACACCAATGCAGATACGCAGTATTTT.

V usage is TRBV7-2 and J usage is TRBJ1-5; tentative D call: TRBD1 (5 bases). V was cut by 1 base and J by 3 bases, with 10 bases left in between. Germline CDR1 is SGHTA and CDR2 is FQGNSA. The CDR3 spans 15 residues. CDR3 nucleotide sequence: TGTGCCAGCAGCTTAGGGTCAGGGAACAATCAGCCCCAGCATTTT. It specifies CASSLGSGNNQPQHF.

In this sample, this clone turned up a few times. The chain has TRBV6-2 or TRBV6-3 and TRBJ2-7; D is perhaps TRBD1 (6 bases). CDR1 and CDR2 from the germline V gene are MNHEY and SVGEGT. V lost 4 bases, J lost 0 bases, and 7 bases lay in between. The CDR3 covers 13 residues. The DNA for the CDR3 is TGTGCCAGCAGTTGGGACAACTCCTACGAGCAGTACTTC. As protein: CASSWDNSYEQYF.

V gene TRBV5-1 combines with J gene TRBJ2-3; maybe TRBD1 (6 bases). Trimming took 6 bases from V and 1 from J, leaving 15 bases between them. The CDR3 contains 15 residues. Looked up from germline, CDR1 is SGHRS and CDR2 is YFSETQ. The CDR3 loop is CASIHGSGGTDTQYF. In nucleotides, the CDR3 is TGCGCCAGCATCCACGGGTCAGGGGGCACAGATACGCAGTATTTT.

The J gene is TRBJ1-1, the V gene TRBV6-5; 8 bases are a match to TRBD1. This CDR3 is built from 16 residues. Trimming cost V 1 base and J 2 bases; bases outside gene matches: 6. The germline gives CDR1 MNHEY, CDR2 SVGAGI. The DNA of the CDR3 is TGTGCCAGCAGTTACTTATACGGGACAGGTAACACTGAAGCTTTCTTT. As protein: CASSYLYGTGNTEAFF.

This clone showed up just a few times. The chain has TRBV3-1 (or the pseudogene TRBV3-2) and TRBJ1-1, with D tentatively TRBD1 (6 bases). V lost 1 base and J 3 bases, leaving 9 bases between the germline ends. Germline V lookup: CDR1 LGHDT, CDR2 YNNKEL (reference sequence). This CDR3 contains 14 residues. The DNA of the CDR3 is TGTGCCAGCAGCCAAGGGGACACTTACACTGAAGCTTTCTTT. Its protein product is CASSQGDTYTEAFF.

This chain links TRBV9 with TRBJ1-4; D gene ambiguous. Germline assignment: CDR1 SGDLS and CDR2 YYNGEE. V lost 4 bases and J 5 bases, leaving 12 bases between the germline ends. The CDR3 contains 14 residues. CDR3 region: CASSPRGENEKLFF. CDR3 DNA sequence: TGTGCCAGCAGCCCCCGGGGAGAAAATGAAAAACTGTTTTTT.

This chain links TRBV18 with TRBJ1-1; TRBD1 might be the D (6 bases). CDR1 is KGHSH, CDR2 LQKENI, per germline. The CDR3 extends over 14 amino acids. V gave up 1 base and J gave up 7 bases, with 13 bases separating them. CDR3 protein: CASSPQGDSDEAFF. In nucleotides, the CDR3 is TGTGCCAGCTCACCACAGGGGGATTCCGATGAAGCTTTCTTT.

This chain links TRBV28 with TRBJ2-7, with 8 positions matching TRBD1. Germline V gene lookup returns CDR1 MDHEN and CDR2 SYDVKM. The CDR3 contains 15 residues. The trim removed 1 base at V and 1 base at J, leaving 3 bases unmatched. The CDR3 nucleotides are TGTGCCAGCAGTTTATACAGGGGGGAATCCTACGAGCAGTACTTC. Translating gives CASSLYRGESYEQYF.

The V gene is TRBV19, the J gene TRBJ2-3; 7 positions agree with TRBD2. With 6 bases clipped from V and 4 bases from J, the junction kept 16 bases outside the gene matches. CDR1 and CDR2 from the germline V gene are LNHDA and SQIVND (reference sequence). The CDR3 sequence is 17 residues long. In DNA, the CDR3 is TGTGCCAGTAGCCCTAGGGACGGGGGGAGATATGCAGATACGCAGTATTTT. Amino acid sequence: CASSPRDGGRYADTQYF.

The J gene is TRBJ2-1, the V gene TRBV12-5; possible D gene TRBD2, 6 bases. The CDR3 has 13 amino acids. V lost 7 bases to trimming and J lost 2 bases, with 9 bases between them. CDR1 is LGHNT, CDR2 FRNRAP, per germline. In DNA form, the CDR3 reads TGTGCTAGTGCGGAGGGACCCTACAATGAGCAGTTCTTC. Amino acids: CASAEGPYNEQFF.

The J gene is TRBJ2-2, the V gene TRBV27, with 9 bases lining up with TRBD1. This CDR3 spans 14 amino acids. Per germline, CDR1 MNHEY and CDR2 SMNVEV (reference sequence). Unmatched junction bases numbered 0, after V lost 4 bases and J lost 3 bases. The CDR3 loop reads CASSYRGHTGELFF. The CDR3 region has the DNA TGTGCCAGCAGTTACAGGGGGCACACCGGGGAGCTGTTTTTT.

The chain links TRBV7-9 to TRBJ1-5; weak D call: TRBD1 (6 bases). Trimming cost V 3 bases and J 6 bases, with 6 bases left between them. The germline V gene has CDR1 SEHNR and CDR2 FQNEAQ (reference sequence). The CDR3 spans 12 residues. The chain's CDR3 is CASSLDSQPQHF. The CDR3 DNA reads TGTGCCAGCAGCTTGGACAGTCAGCCCCAGCATTTT. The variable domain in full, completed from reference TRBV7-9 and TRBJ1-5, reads DTGVSQNPRHKITKRGQNVTFRCDPISEHNRLYWYRQTLGQGPEFLTYFQNEAQLEKSRLLSDRFSAERPKGSFSTLEIQRTEQGDSAMYLCASSLDSQPQHFGDGTRLSIL.

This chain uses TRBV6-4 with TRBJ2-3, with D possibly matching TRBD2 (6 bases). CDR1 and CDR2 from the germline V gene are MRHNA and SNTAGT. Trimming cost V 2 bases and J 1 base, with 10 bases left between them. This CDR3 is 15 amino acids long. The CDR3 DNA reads TGTGCCAGCAGTGACATGGGAGGTGGCACAGATACGCAGTATTTT. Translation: CASSDMGGGTDTQYF.

The CDR3 DNA is TGTGCCAGCAGCTTTACGGTGGAGGAGGGCTCATGGGAGACCCAGTACTTC. It encodes CASSFTVEEGSWETQYF. The chain uses TRBV7-8 and TRBJ2-5; tentatively, D is TRBD2 (6 bases). The CDR3 runs 17 residues. Between the trimmed V and J ends, which lost 3 bases and 5 bases, there was a span of 22 bases. Germline values: CDR1 SGHVS, CDR2 FQNEAQ.

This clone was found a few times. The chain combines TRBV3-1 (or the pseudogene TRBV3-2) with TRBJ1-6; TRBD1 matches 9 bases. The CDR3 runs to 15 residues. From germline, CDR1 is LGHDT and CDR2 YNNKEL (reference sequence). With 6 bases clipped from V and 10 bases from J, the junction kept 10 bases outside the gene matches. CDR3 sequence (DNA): TGTGCCAGCAGTGTTGAGGGACAGGGAGGATCACCCCTCCACTTT. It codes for CASSVEGQGGSPLHF.

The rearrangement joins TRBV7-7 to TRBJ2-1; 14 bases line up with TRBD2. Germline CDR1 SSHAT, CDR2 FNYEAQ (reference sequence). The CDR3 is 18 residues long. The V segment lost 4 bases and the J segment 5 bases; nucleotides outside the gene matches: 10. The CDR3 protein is CASSSPRLAGGPDNEQFF. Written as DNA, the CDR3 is TGTGCCAGCAGCTCCCCTAGACTAGCGGGAGGGCCTGACAATGAGCAGTTCTTC.

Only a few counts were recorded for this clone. As DNA, the CDR3 is TGTGCCAGTAGTTCCAGGGGGCGGCCAGGTTCGCAGTATTTT. Its protein product is CASSSRGRPGSQYF. The rearrangement links TRBV19 to TRBJ2-3, with 8 bases lining up with TRBD1. Germline V CDR1 and CDR2: LNHDA, SQIVND (reference sequence). The V segment lost 5 bases and the J segment 10 bases; nucleotides outside the gene matches: 11. The CDR3 totals 14 residues.

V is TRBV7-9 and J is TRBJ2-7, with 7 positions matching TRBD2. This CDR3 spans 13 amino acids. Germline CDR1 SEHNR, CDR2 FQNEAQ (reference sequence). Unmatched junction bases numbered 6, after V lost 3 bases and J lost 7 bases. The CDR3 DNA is TGTGCCAGCAGCTTTCCCTACGGGAGGGAGCAGTACTTC. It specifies CASSFPYGREQYF.

The CDR3 spells CASSRGTSVYNEQFF. CDR3 nucleotide sequence: TGTGCCAGCAGTAGGGGGACTAGCGTTTACAATGAGCAGTTCTTC. The rearrangement joins TRBV27 to TRBJ2-1, with 10 positions matching TRBD2. The CDR3 length is 15 residues. Germline trimming cut 5 bases from V and 4 bases from J; bases unmatched to any gene: 5. Germline V gives CDR1 MNHEY, CDR2 SMNVEV (reference sequence).

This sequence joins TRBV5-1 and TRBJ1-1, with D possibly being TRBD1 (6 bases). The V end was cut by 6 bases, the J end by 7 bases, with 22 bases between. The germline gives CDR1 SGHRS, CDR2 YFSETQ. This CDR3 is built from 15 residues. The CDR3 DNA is TGCGCCAGCAAATCGTCCCTTACAGGGCCCTATGAAGCTTTCTTT. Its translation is CASKSSLTGPYEAFF.

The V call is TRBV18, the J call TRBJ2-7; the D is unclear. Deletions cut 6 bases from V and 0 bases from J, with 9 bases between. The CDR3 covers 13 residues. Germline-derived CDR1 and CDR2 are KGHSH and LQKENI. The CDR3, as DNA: TGTGCCAGCTCCCTTGACACCTCCTACGAGCAGTACTTC. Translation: CASSLDTSYEQYF.

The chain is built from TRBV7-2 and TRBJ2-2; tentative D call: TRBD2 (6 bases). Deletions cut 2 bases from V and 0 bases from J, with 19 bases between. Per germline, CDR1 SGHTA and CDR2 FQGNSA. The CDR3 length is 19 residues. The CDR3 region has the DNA TGTGCCAGCAGCTTACCCCTGCAGGGAGGCCGCTCGAACACCGGGGAGCTGTTTTTT. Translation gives CASSLPLQGGRSNTGELFF. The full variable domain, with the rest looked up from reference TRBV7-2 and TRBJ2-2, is GAGVSQSPSNKVTEKGKDVELRCDPISGHTALYWYRQSLGQGLEFLIYFQGNSAPDKSGLPSDRFSAERTGGSVSTLTIQRTQQEDSAVYLCASSLPLQGGRSNTGELFFGEGSRLTVL.